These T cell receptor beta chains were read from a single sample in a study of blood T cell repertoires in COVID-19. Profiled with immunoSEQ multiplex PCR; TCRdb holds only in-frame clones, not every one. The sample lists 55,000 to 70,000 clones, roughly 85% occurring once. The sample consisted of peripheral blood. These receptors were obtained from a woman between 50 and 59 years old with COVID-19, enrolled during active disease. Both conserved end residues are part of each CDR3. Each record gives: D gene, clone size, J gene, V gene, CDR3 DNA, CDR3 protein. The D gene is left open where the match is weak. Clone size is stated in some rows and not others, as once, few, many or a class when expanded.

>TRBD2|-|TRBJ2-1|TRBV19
TGTGCCAGTAGTATTCGACTAGCGGGAGGTTACAATGAGCAGTTCTTC
CASSIRLAGGYNEQFF
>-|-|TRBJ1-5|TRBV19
TGTGCCAGTAGCTTGAGGCTCAATCAGCCCCAGCATTTT
CASSLRLNQPQHF
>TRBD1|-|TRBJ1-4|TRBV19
TGTGCCAGTAGTCCACTCTCCGGGACAGGGGGCGAAAAACTGTTTTTT
CASSPLSGTGGEKLFF
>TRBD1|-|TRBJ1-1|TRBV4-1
TGCGCCAGCAGCCGTTCGACAGGGAGAGGTGTATACGGCACTGAAGCTTTCTTT
CASSRSTGRGVYGTEAFF
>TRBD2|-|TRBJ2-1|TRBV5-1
TGCGCCAGCAGGGCGGGACTAGGACATGAGCAGTTCTTC
CASRAGLGHEQFF
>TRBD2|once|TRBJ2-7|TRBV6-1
TGTGCCAGCAGTGAAATGCGGCGGGGAGGGTCGATCACCTACGAGCAGTACTTC
CASSEMRRGGSITYEQYF
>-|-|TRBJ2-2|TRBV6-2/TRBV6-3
TGTGCCAGCAGTACGGAGGGCCTCTCCGGCGGGGAGCTGTTTTTT
CASSTEGLSGGELFF
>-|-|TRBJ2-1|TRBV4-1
TGCGCCAGCAGCCTGACAGGGGTAGCGGGAGAATTTGTTGGGTACAATGAGCAGTTCTTC
CASSLTGVAGEFVGYNEQFF
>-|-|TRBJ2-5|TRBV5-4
TGTGCCAGCAGCTTATCCCCGGGTGGGCGGAGGAAAGAGACCCAGTACTTC
CASSLSPGGRRKETQYF
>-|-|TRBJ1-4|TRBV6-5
TGTGCCAGCTCGGGAGCACCAAAAAGGAGTGAAAAACTGTTTTTT
CASSGAPKRSEKLFF
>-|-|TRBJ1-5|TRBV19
TGTGCCAGTAGTTCCACAGGTGGTGGCAATCAGCCCCAGCATTTT
CASSSTGGGNQPQHF
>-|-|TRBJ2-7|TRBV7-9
TGTGCCAGCAGCTTAGATAAGGCGGGCGGGGAGCAGTACTTC
CASSLDKAGGEQYF
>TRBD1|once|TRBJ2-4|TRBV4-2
TGTGCCAGCAGACCACAGGGGGATCTAGCCAAAAACATTCAGTACTTC
CASRPQGDLAKNIQYF
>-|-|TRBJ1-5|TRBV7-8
TGTGCCAGCAGCGTAACCCAGGGTAATCAGCCCCAGCATTTT
CASSVTQGNQPQHF
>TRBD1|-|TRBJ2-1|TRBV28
TGTGCCAGCAGGTCCCGAGGGACAGGGATGATCAATGAGCAGTTCTTC
CASRSRGTGMINEQFF
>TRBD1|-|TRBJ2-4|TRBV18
TGTGCCAGCTCACCAGACAGGGCCGGAAACATTCAGTACTTC
CASSPDRAGNIQYF
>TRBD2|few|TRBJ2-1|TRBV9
TGTGCCAGCAGCGTAGAGCGGGAGGGCCGAAGTGAGCAGTTCTTC
CASSVEREGRSEQFF
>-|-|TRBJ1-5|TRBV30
TGTGCCTGGAGTGTAAAATTGGCCGGCGGTAGCAATCAGCCCCAGCATTTT
CAWSVKLAGGSNQPQHF
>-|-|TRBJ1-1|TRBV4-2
TGTGCCAGCAGCCAATCTTCTCCGCTCTCTTTAGCTATGAACACTGAAGCTTTCTTT
CASSQSSPLSLAMNTEAFF
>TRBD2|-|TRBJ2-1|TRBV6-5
TGTGCCAGCAGTTACCGCCCCCGGACTAGCGGCGAGCAGTTCTTC
CASSYRPRTSGEQFF
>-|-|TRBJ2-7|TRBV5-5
TGTGCCAGCAGCTTGATCCCGGTAACCTACGAGCAGTACTTC
CASSLIPVTYEQYF
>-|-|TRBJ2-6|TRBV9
TGTGCCAGTCAACAGGGCCCTGGGGCCAACGTCCTGACTTTC
CASQQGPGANVLTF
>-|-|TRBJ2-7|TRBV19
TGTGCCAGTAGTTCGGGGGGCGTCTACGAGCAGTACTTC
CASSSGGVYEQYF
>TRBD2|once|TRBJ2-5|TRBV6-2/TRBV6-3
TGTGCCAGCAGCCCGCTAGCGGGTTCCTTAGAGACCCAGTACTTC
CASSPLAGSLETQYF
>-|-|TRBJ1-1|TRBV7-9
TGTGCCAGCAGCTTAGGAAAAGAGACTGAAGCTTTCTTT
CASSLGKETEAFF
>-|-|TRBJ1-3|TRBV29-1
TGCAGCGTTGAAGAGGCCAGCCGGGACACCATATATTTT
CSVEEASRDTIYF
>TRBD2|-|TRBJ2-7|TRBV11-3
TGTGCCAGCAGCGTCTCAAGCGGGAGCTACGAGCAGTACTTC
CASSVSSGSYEQYF
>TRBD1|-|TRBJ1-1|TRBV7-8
TGTGCCAGCAGCCCTTCCGGGACAGGGAGAACTGAAGCTTTCTTT
CASSPSGTGRTEAFF
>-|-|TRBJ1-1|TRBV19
TGTGCCAGTACCCAACAGGGAAGAAGCACTGAAGCTTTCTTT
CASTQQGRSTEAFF
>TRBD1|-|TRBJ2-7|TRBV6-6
TGTGCCAGCAGCTTTTTGGGACAGCTCAACTCCTACGAGCAGTACTTC
CASSFLGQLNSYEQYF